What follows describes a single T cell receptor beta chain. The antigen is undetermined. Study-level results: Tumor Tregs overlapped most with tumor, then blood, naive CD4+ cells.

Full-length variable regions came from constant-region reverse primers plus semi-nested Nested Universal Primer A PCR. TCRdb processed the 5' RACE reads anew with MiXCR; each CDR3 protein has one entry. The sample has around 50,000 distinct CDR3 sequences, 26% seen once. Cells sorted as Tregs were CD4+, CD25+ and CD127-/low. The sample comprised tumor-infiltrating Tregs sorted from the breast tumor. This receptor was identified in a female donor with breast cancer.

The CDR3 reads CASSTGLPNNEQFF. The CDR3 nucleotides are TGTGCCAGCAGCACGGGACTACCAAACAATGAGCAGTTCTTC. V gene TRBV12-3 or TRBV12-4 combines with J gene TRBJ2-1; TRBD2 agrees at 7 bases. Germline trimming cut 6 bases from V and 5 bases from J; bases unmatched to any gene: 7. CDR3 size: 14 residues.